One and the same sample provided the 20 T cell receptor beta chains below, sequenced in a study of blood T cell repertoires in COVID-19. Here immunoSEQ multiplex PCR was the method, and the copy in TCRdb shows in-frame clones only, minus some. This table has 250,000 to 400,000 clones, more than 70% appearing once. Sequencing used PBMCs or T cells enriched from blood (not recorded which). The receptors originated from a young woman who had recovered from COVID-19.

The rearrangement links TRBV6-5 to TRBJ1-2, with D possibly TRBD1 on 6 matching bases. The CDR3 is 15 residues long. V lost 5 bases, J lost 8 bases, and 21 bases lay in between. Germline values: CDR1 MNHEY, CDR2 SVGAGI. The CDR3 nucleotides read TGTGCCAGCAGTAACCAGCTCCAGGGGAACGGGGGCTACACCTTC. Translating gives CASSNQLQGNGGYTF.

The genes are TRBV5-1 and TRBJ1-1; D might be TRBD1 (5 bases). Trimming removed 4 bases at V and 0 bases at J, with 7 bases between. This CDR3 has 13 amino acids. Germline V CDR1 and CDR2: SGHRS, YFSETQ. The CDR3 nucleotides read TGCGCCAGCAGCGACAGAATGAACACTGAAGCTTTCTTT. Translation gives CASSDRMNTEAFF. Full variable domain (remainder filled in from reference TRBV5-1 and TRBJ1-1): KAGVTQTPRYLIKTRGQQVTLSCSPISGHRSVSWYQQTPGQGLQFLFEYFSETQRNKGNFPGRFSGRQFSNSRSEMNVSTLELGDSALYLCASSDRMNTEAFFGQGTRLTVV.

V and J are TRBV5-5 and TRBJ2-1; no clear D gene. Looked up from germline, CDR1 is SGHKS and CDR2 is YYEKEE (reference sequence). The ends were cut back, 4 bases at V and 5 bases at J, with 10 bases in the middle. This CDR3 is built from 13 residues. The CDR3 nucleotides read TGTGCCAGCAGCCTCCTCGCGGACAATGAGCAGTTCTTC. Protein: CASSLLADNEQFF.

V and J are TRBV7-9 and TRBJ1-1; the D gene is possibly TRBD1 (6 bases). The germline V and J ends were trimmed by 1 base and 6 bases, with 18 bases remaining between them. Germline loops: CDR1 SEHNR, CDR2 FQNEAQ (reference sequence). The CDR3 sequence is 16 residues long. CDR3 protein: CASSLGRGEAGSEAFF. The CDR3 region has the DNA TGTGCCAGCAGCTTAGGTAGGGGGGAAGCGGGGTCTGAAGCTTTCTTT.

This sequence joins TRBV7-9 and TRBJ1-4; 8 positions match TRBD1. The CDR3 runs 15 residues. Losses at the gene ends were 3 bases for V and 8 bases for J; bases not matched to a gene: 8. Germline CDR1 SEHNR, CDR2 FQNEAQ (reference sequence). The CDR3 loop reads CASSFGQGVREKLFF. The CDR3, as DNA: TGTGCCAGCAGCTTCGGACAGGGAGTAAGGGAAAAACTGTTTTTT.

The chain joins TRBV7-2 to TRBJ1-2; 9 bases align to TRBD1. After removal of 3 bases from V and 2 bases from J, the junction contained 7 bases not matched to a gene. This CDR3 is 16 amino acids long. CDR1 is SGHTA and CDR2 is FQGNSA in the germline V gene. CDR3 protein: CASSLFGTGSNYGYTF. The CDR3 nucleotides read TGTGCCAGCAGCTTGTTCGGGACAGGGTCAAACTATGGCTACACCTTC.

The chain is built from TRBV11-2 and TRBJ2-2; TRBD2 agrees at 13 bases. Germline values: CDR1 SGHAT, CDR2 FQNNGV. The trim removed 5 bases at V and 4 bases at J, leaving 4 bases unmatched. This CDR3 contains 16 residues. DNA for the CDR3: TGTGCCAGCAGCCTTAGACTAGCGGGGGGCACCGGGGAGCTGTTTTTT. Its translation: CASSLRLAGGTGELFF.

The gene calls are TRBV28 and TRBJ1-1; D not resolved. This CDR3 is built from 15 residues. Germline loops: CDR1 MDHEN, CDR2 SYDVKM. With 5 bases removed from V and 0 bases from J, the gap between germline ends came to 13 bases. This chain's CDR3 is CASSPLPAMNTEAFF. The CDR3 coding sequence is TGTGCCAGCAGTCCCTTGCCCGCTATGAACACTGAAGCTTTCTTT.

The gene calls are TRBV3-1 (or the pseudogene TRBV3-2) and TRBJ1-4; maybe TRBD1 (5 bases). The V end lost 6 bases, the J end lost 4 bases, and 12 bases lay between the germline ends. The CDR3 is 14 amino acids. Germline CDR1 LGHDT, CDR2 YNNKEL (reference sequence). CDR3 sequence reads: CASSLSGDNEKLFF. The CDR3 DNA sequence: TGTGCCAGCAGTCTTTCGGGGGATAATGAAAAACTGTTTTTT.

The V call is TRBV4-1, the J call TRBJ2-7, with 11 bases aligning to TRBD2. The CDR3 spans 16 residues. Looked up from germline, CDR1 is MGHRA and CDR2 is YSYEKL. The V segment lost 3 bases and the J segment 2 bases; nucleotides outside the gene matches: 6. In DNA, the CDR3 is TGCGCCAGCAGCCAGCACTCTAGCGGGGGGCCCTACGAGCAGTACTTC. Encoded protein: CASSQHSSGGPYEQYF.

V gene TRBV7-2 combines with J gene TRBJ1-1; 7 nucleotides match TRBD1. Germline V gene data show CDR1 as SGHTA and CDR2 as FQGNSA. This CDR3 is 15 amino acids long. After removal of 4 bases from V and 0 bases from J, the junction contained 5 bases not matched to a gene. CDR3 DNA: TGTGCCAGCAGCTCGTTTACAGGGGTGAACACTGAAGCTTTCTTT. It encodes CASSSFTGVNTEAFF. The full variable domain, with the rest looked up from reference TRBV7-2 and TRBJ1-1, is GAGVSQSPSNKVTEKGKDVELRCDPISGHTALYWYRQSLGQGLEFLIYFQGNSAPDKSGLPSDRFSAERTGGSVSTLTIQRTQQEDSAVYLCASSSFTGVNTEAFFGQGTRLTVV.

V usage is TRBV5-1 and J usage is TRBJ1-5; 8 bases match TRBD1. From germline, CDR1 is SGHRS and CDR2 YFSETQ. J gave up 7 bases and V 4 bases, and 10 bases lay outside the gene matches. The CDR3 is 15 residues long. DNA of the CDR3: TGCGCCAGCAGCGCGGACGGGACAGGAGGGCAGCCCCAGCATTTT. Its translation is CASSADGTGGQPQHF. The full variable domain, completed using reference TRBV5-1 and TRBJ1-5, is KAGVTQTPRYLIKTRGQQVTLSCSPISGHRSVSWYQQTPGQGLQFLFEYFSETQRNKGNFPGRFSGRQFSNSRSEMNVSTLELGDSALYLCASSADGTGGQPQHFGDGTRLSIL.

The chain has TRBV5-4 and TRBJ2-3; 8 bases line up with TRBD1. CDR3 size: 14 residues. Germline CDR1 and CDR2: SGHNT and YYREEE (reference sequence). V shed 3 bases and J 4 bases; nucleotides not matched to a gene: 4. CDR3 sequence: CASSSPGGSDTQYF. The CDR3, as DNA: TGTGCCAGCAGCTCGCCAGGGGGCTCAGATACGCAGTATTTT.

The gene calls are TRBV5-4 and TRBJ1-3, with TRBD1 matching 7 bases. J lost 8 bases, V lost 5 bases, and 13 bases had no gene match. The CDR3 is 15 residues long. In germline, CDR1 is SGHNT, CDR2 YYREEE (reference sequence). CDR3 in DNA: TGTGCCAGCAGAAGATGGGGGGACAGCCTTCACACCATATATTTT. This translates into CASRRWGDSLHTIYF.

This clone was seen only once. The chain employs TRBV5-4 and TRBJ2-3; 8 nucleotides agree with TRBD2. Germline V gives CDR1 SGHNT, CDR2 YYREEE (reference sequence). Trimming cost V 2 bases and J 5 bases; bases outside gene matches: 7. This CDR3 has 15 amino acids. CDR3 region: CASSFERGGIDTQYF. The CDR3 DNA reads as TGTGCCAGCAGCTTTGAACGGGGGGGAATAGATACGCAGTATTTT.

This sequence joins TRBV6-5 and TRBJ1-3; D uncertain. Germline V gives CDR1 MNHEY, CDR2 SVGAGI. V was trimmed by 3 bases and J by 3 bases, leaving 6 bases between them. The CDR3 contains 13 residues. The CDR3 DNA reads as TGTGCCAGCAGTTATGCAGTTGGAAACACCATATATTTT. Translation gives CASSYAVGNTIYF.

CDR3 sequence: CATSSLPTGLHNYGYTF. The CDR3 coding sequence is TGTGCCACCAGCAGCCTTCCGACGGGACTACATAACTATGGCTACACCTTC. The chain is built from TRBV15 and TRBJ1-2; weak D call: TRBD1 (5 bases). V lost 3 bases to trimming and J lost 1 base, with 18 bases between them. The CDR3 has 17 residues. Germline CDR1 LNHNV, CDR2 YYDKDF (reference sequence).

The V call is TRBV7-2, the J call TRBJ2-7, with TRBD2 identical over 8 bases. Trimming cost V 3 bases and J 6 bases; bases outside gene matches: 4. Germline CDR1 is SGHTA and CDR2 is FQGNSA. This CDR3 comprises 13 residues. The DNA of the CDR3 is TGTGCCAGCAGCTTCGGGACTAGAACCGAGCAGTACTTC. It codes for CASSFGTRTEQYF.

The chain links TRBV5-6 to TRBJ1-1; maybe TRBD1 (6 bases). The germline CDR1 and CDR2 sequences are SGHDT and YYEEEE. Between the trimmed V and J ends, which lost 1 base and 7 bases, there was a span of 11 bases. The CDR3 spans 13 residues. For the CDR3, the DNA is TGTGCCAGCAGCTTGAACCTGGACAGTGAAGCTTTCTTT. Translation: CASSLNLDSEAFF. The variable domain in full, completed from reference TRBV5-6 and TRBJ1-1, reads DAGVTQSPTHLIKTRGQQVTLRCSPKSGHDTVSWYQQALGQGPQFIFQYYEEEERQRGNFPDRFSGHQFPNYSSELNVNALLLGDSALYLCASSLNLDSEAFFGQGTRLTVV.

The V call is TRBV6-5, the J call TRBJ1-1, with TRBD1 as a possible D gene (6 bases). CDR1 is MNHEY, CDR2 SVGAGI, per germline. The CDR3 is 15 amino acids. The V end lost 7 bases, the J end lost 1 base, and 16 bases lay between the germline ends. DNA for the CDR3: TGTGCCAGCATTAACTGGGGGCTTGGGAACACTGAAGCTTTCTTT. Protein: CASINWGLGNTEAFF.